This T cell receptor (beta chain) emerged from a study of graft-versus-host responses after intestinal transplantation. Study-wide findings and caveats: Within the allografts of patients who had graft-donor T cell macrochimerism, graft-versus-host to host-versus-graft clonal ratios were high.

The method was immunoSEQ multiplex PCR; TCRdb's version includes in-frame clones alone and lacks a portion of them. The repertoire holds some 100,000 clones, 90% to 95% seen once, with approximately 5.6% in the top ten. CDR1 is MNHEY, CDR2 SVGAGI, per germline. This CDR3 spans 13 amino acids. With 2 bases clipped from V and 5 bases from J, the junction kept 2 bases outside the gene matches. Concerning this clone: Its target is not known.

The source of this sequence is a human donor who received an intestinal transplant. The rearrangement uses TRBV6-5 and TRBJ2-5; 7 bases align to TRBD2. Sequencing used unstimulated CD8+ T cells sorted from spleen or lymph node cells, obtained before intestinal transplant. The CDR3 protein is CASSYSGAETQYF. The CDR3 bases are TGTGCCAGCAGTTACAGCGGGGCTGAGACCCAGTACTTC.